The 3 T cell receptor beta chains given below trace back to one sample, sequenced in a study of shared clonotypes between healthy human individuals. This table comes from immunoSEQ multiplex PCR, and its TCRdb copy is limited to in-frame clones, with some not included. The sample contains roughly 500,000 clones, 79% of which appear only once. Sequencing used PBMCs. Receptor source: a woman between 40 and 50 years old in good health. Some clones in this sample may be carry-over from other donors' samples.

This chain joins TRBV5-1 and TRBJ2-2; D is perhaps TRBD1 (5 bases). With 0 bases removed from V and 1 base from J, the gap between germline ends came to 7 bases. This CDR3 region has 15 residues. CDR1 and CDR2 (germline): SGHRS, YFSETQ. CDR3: CASSLGTGNTGELFF. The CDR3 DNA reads TGCGCCAGCAGCTTGGGAACAGGGAACACCGGGGAGCTGTTTTTT. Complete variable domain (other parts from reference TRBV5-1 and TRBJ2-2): KAGVTQTPRYLIKTRGQQVTLSCSPISGHRSVSWYQQTPGQGLQFLFEYFSETQRNKGNFPGRFSGRQFSNSRSEMNVSTLELGDSALYLCASSLGTGNTGELFFGEGSRLTVL.

As DNA, the CDR3 is TGCGCCAGCAGCTTCATGACGGGCGGAACCGGGGAGCTGTTTTTT. Translating gives CASSFMTGGTGELFF. J is TRBJ2-2 and V is TRBV5-1, with D unclear. CDR3 length: 15 residues. V gave up 2 bases and J gave up 5 bases, with 13 bases separating them. From germline, CDR1 is SGHRS and CDR2 YFSETQ.

DNA of the CDR3: TGTGCCAGCAGTTTAGGGGGGAGCGGGTACGAGCAGTACTTC. Protein: CASSLGGSGYEQYF. The chain has TRBV28 and TRBJ2-7; the D gene is possibly TRBD2 (6 bases). There are 14 residues in the CDR3. Per the germline V gene, CDR1 is MDHEN and CDR2 is SYDVKM. Trimming took 2 bases from V and 4 from J, leaving 12 bases between them.